The 20 T cell receptor beta chains below come from one sample, sequenced in a study of T cells after yellow fever vaccination. TCRdb re-analysed the 5' RACE reads in MiXCR, keeping a single row per CDR3 protein. The sample lists about 360,000 distinct CDR3 sequences, over 5% occurring once. The source material was PBMCs, sampled 5 days after the yellow fever booster vaccination. These receptor sequences come from a young man who received the YFV17D yellow fever vaccine.

This clonotype has a count of ten or more. This sequence joins TRBV20-1 and TRBJ2-1; TRBD2 matches at 8 bases. Germline values: CDR1 DFQATT, CDR2 SNEGSKA (reference sequence). This CDR3 has 13 amino acids. V gave up 1 base and J gave up 9 bases; unmatched junction bases: 5. CDR3 in DNA: TGCAGTGCTAGAGCGACTAGCGTGGGTGAGCAGTTCTTC. Translating it yields CSARATSVGEQFF.

This chain links TRBV7-2 with TRBJ2-7; 7 bases align to TRBD2. Germline trimming cut 1 base from V and 1 base from J; bases unmatched to any gene: 4. The CDR3 has 15 amino acids. CDR1 SGHTA and CDR2 FQGNSA come from the germline V gene. The CDR3, as DNA: TGTGCCAGCAGCTTAGGACTAGCCATGTCCTACGAGCAGTACTTC. Its translation: CASSLGLAMSYEQYF.

This clonotype was found a few times. This chain connects TRBV15 to TRBJ2-5; possibly TRBD1 or TRBD2 for D (5 bases each). Germline-derived CDR1 and CDR2 are LNHNV and YYDKDF (reference sequence). V lost 2 bases, J lost 9 bases, and 25 bases lay in between. The length of the CDR3 is 17 residues. The chain's CDR3 is CATSRLPSPRGPGAQYF. The CDR3 DNA sequence: TGTGCCACCAGCAGACTTCCCTCTCCCCGGGGACCTGGGGCCCAGTACTTC.

This clonotype was found a few times. V and J are TRBV20-1 and TRBJ1-1, with D maybe TRBD1 (5 bases). V was trimmed by 3 bases and J by 4 bases, leaving 15 bases between them. The CDR3 has 14 residues. The germline V gene encodes CDR1 DFQATT and CDR2 SNEGSKA (reference sequence). The CDR3 region is CSASPRAGTTEAFF. In nucleotides, the CDR3 is TGCAGTGCTAGTCCCAGGGCGGGGACCACTGAAGCTTTCTTT.

The table lists this clonotype with many counts. V gene TRBV5-6 combines with J gene TRBJ1-4; TRBD1 aligns across 9 bases. CDR3 length: 15 amino acids. V lost 0 bases to trimming and J lost 6 bases; unmatched junction nucleotides: 3. Per the germline V gene, CDR1 is SGHDT and CDR2 is YYEEEE. The DNA for the CDR3 is TGTGCCAGCAGCTTGGCCCGACAGGGGGATGAAAAACTGTTTTTT. It codes for CASSLARQGDEKLFF.

This clonotype has a handful of counts. The gene calls are TRBV6-1 and TRBJ2-7; D is perhaps TRBD2 (6 bases). V was cut by 10 bases and J by 0 bases, with 16 bases left in between. The CDR3 covers 14 residues. Germline assignment: CDR1 MNHNS and CDR2 SASEGT. The CDR3 protein is CATLRELGSYEQYF. The CDR3 region has the DNA TGTGCCACCCTCCGGGAGTTAGGCTCCTACGAGCAGTACTTC.

This chain connects TRBV7-2 to TRBJ1-2, with D tentatively TRBD1 (6 bases). Germline CDR1 and CDR2: SGHTA and FQGNSA. The CDR3 loop spans 16 amino acids. The V and J ends lost 5 bases and 8 bases respectively, with 24 bases between them. The CDR3 loop reads CASSPTLSDRGGGYTF. The CDR3 DNA reads as TGTGCCAGCAGCCCAACCCTTTCGGACAGAGGTGGGGGCTACACCTTC.

This clonotype was recorded many times. V and J are TRBV29-1 and TRBJ2-3, with 8 bases that match TRBD1. The CDR3 is 14 residues long. J gave up 1 base and V 8 bases, and 8 bases lay outside the gene matches. Germline CDR1 reads SQVTM; CDR2 reads ANQGSEA. In DNA, the CDR3 is TGCAGCATACAGGGGGACGTTGGCACAGATACGCAGTATTTT. It yields the protein CSIQGDVGTDTQYF.

This clonotype was found a few times. The V call is TRBV7-2, the J call TRBJ1-5; TRBD1 aligns across 7 bases. This CDR3 has 14 amino acids. Germline V gene data show CDR1 as SGHTA and CDR2 as FQGNSA. Trimming took 5 bases from V and 6 from J; bases not matched to a gene: 7. CDR3 nucleotide sequence: TGTGCCAGCAGCCAGACAGGGTTTGGTCAGCCCCAGCATTTT. Translating gives CASSQTGFGQPQHF.

This clonotype appeared a few times. The V call is TRBV9, the J call TRBJ1-5, with 8 bases identical to TRBD1. CDR3 length: 15 residues. CDR1 is SGDLS, CDR2 YYNGEE, per germline. Losses at the gene ends were 0 bases for V and 3 bases for J; bases not matched to a gene: 2. CDR3 sequence: CASSVGDRINQPQHF. CDR3 DNA: TGTGCCAGCAGCGTAGGGGACAGGATCAATCAGCCCCAGCATTTT.

This clonotype occurred many times. The chain has TRBV9 and TRBJ2-7; TRBD2 matches 7 bases. Germline-derived CDR1 and CDR2 are SGDLS and YYNGEE. CDR3 length equals 14 residues. The junction had 6 bases not matched to a gene; V was cut back by 0 bases and J by 6 bases. CDR3 sequence reads: CASSVAPGGGEQYF. CDR3 in DNA: TGTGCCAGCAGCGTAGCCCCGGGAGGAGGCGAGCAGTACTTC.

The rearrangement links TRBV18 to TRBJ2-5, with D tentatively TRBD1 (6 bases). CDR1 is KGHSH, CDR2 LQKENI, per germline. The ends were cut back, 5 bases at V and 1 base at J, with 11 bases in the middle. This CDR3 contains 14 residues. This chain's CDR3 is CASSYGTPQETQYF. The CDR3 region has the DNA TGTGCCAGCTCATACGGGACACCCCAAGAGACCCAGTACTTC.

CDR3 nucleotides: TGTGCCAGCAGCCCTCGTGCGAGCGGGATAGAGACCCAGTACTTC. Translating gives CASSPRASGIETQYF. The chain joins TRBV12-3 or TRBV12-4 to TRBJ2-5, with 7 bases that match TRBD2. V dropped 6 bases and J dropped 4; count of bases not matched to a gene: 11. The CDR3 covers 15 residues.

This clonotype occurred a few times. The chain links TRBV7-9 to TRBJ2-1; 10 bases align to TRBD1. The CDR3 is made up of 16 amino acids. Germline CDR1 is SEHNR and CDR2 is FQNEAQ (reference sequence). Losses at the gene ends were 5 bases for V and 6 bases for J; bases not matched to a gene: 10. The CDR3 loop reads CASSPRARTGGNEQFF. The DNA of the CDR3 is TGTGCCAGCAGCCCCAGGGCAAGGACAGGGGGCAATGAGCAGTTCTTC.

The table lists this clonotype with many counts. This rearrangement joins TRBV3-1 to TRBJ2-5; D might be TRBD2 (5 bases). CDR1 and CDR2 (germline): LGHDT, YNNKEL (reference sequence). The V end lost 5 bases, the J end lost 5 bases, and 18 bases lay between the germline ends. This CDR3 is 15 amino acids long. CDR3 coding DNA: TGTGCCAGCAGCGATGGACCTCCCGGCGGGGAGACCCAGTACTTC. As protein: CASSDGPPGGETQYF.

The gene calls are TRBV30 and TRBJ2-7; TRBD2 agrees at 13 bases. The CDR3 is 15 residues long. Germline CDR1 and CDR2: GTSNPN and SVGIG (reference sequence). With V trimmed by 2 bases and J by 4 bases, 5 bases remained unmatched. The CDR3: CAWSPGLAGPYEQYF. Here the CDR3 DNA reads TGTGCCTGGAGTCCGGGACTAGCGGGACCGTACGAGCAGTACTTC.

The table lists this clonotype with many counts. The J gene is TRBJ2-4, the V gene TRBV7-9; 10 positions match TRBD1. Germline trimming cut 5 bases from V and 2 bases from J; bases unmatched to any gene: 6. The CDR3 loop spans 16 amino acids. Germline assignment: CDR1 SEHNR and CDR2 FQNEAQ (reference sequence). In DNA form, the CDR3 reads TGTGCCAGCAGCAAACTGGGACAGGGGACCAAAAACATTCAGTACTTC. This sequence encodes CASSKLGQGTKNIQYF.

This sequence joins TRBV30 and TRBJ1-2; D is perhaps TRBD1 (6 bases). V was pared by 1 base and J by 7 bases, with 13 bases between. Germline V gene lookup returns CDR1 GTSNPN and CDR2 SVGIG (reference sequence). The CDR3 is 13 residues long. The DNA of the CDR3 is TGTGCCTGGAGTGATTTGGGGGCCGCTGGCTACACCTTC. Amino acid sequence: CAWSDLGAAGYTF.

This clonotype has ten or more counts. V is TRBV29-1 and J is TRBJ2-2; D gene unclear. Germline lookup yields CDR1 SQVTM and CDR2 ANQGSEA. This CDR3 comprises 12 residues. Trimming cost V 7 bases and J 1 base, with 7 bases left between them. The CDR3 DNA sequence: TGCAGCGCGTCAGAGAACACCGGGGAGCTGTTTTTT. This gives the protein CSASENTGELFF.

The chain is built from TRBV20-1 and TRBJ2-1, with TRBD2 matching 13 bases. The CDR3 extends over 14 amino acids. With V trimmed by 5 bases and J by 10 bases, 8 bases remained unmatched. Germline lookup yields CDR1 DFQATT and CDR2 SNEGSKA (reference sequence). CDR3 residues: CSALGLAGEREQFF. The CDR3 nucleotides read TGCAGTGCTCTCGGACTAGCGGGAGAACGGGAGCAGTTCTTC.